Each of the 32 T cell receptor beta chains below was sequenced from the same sample in a study of CD8 T cells in ankylosing spondylitis. TCRdb reprocessed the 5' RACE reads with MiXCR, giving one entry per CDR3 protein. The table lists a few hundred thousand distinct CDR3 sequences, less than 25% of them singletons. The sequenced sample consisted of blood, either unsorted or a sorted T cell fraction (not recorded which). The source is a female donor with ankylosing spondylitis or in good health (not recorded which).

This chain links TRBV10-3 with TRBJ2-3, with unresolved D. The CDR3 runs 13 residues. The germline gives CDR1 ENHRY, CDR2 SYGVKD. Trimming removed 2 bases at V and 2 bases at J, with 5 bases between. CDR3 DNA sequence: TGTGCCATCAGTGAGCCCCCCACAGATACGCAGTATTTT. It specifies CAISEPPTDTQYF.

The chain links TRBV3-1 to TRBJ1-1; TRBD1 is a possible D gene (5 bases). The germline CDR1 and CDR2 sequences are LGHDT and YNNKEL (reference sequence). V shed 4 bases and J shed 4 bases, with 22 bases lying between them. The CDR3 consists of 17 residues. CDR3 amino acids: CASSRFGALAGTTEAFF. In DNA form, the CDR3 reads TGTGCCAGCAGCCGCTTCGGGGCTTTGGCGGGGACCACTGAAGCTTTCTTT.

This clonotype was counted only a few times. This rearrangement joins TRBV2 to TRBJ1-1; D call uncertain. The length of the CDR3 is 13 residues. V lost 7 bases and J lost 0, with 9 bases in between. Germline loops: CDR1 SNHLY, CDR2 FYNNEI. This chain's CDR3 is CASKIGMNTEAFF. The CDR3 DNA reads as TGTGCCAGCAAGATTGGAATGAACACTGAAGCTTTCTTT.

The chain links TRBV10-3 to TRBJ2-7, with TRBD2 matching over 9 bases. The ends lost 0 bases at V and 6 bases at J; junction bases unmatched: 6. Looked up from germline, CDR1 is ENHRY and CDR2 is SYGVKD. The CDR3 totals 15 residues. The DNA of the CDR3 is TGTGCCATCAGTGAGTCTTTTAGCGGGAGCTCCGAGCAGTACTTC. This sequence encodes CAISESFSGSSEQYF.

This CDR3 reads CSAVPGATYEQYF. The CDR3 DNA reads as TGCAGTGCCGTCCCGGGGGCCACCTACGAGCAGTACTTC. The chain joins TRBV20-1 to TRBJ2-7; D may correspond to TRBD1 or TRBD2 (6 bases each). Per the germline V gene, CDR1 is DFQATT and CDR2 is SNEGSKA (reference sequence). The CDR3 is 13 residues long. V lost 6 bases, J lost 2 bases, and 14 bases lay in between.

This clonotype showed up just a few times. A read error is possible here, since a much larger clone lies one base away. The chain employs TRBV28 and TRBJ2-6; D gene uncertain. This CDR3 region has 13 residues. Germline CDR1 MDHEN, CDR2 SYDVKM. V lost 1 base and J 4 bases, leaving 2 bases between the germline ends. The CDR3 bases are TGTGCCAGCAGTTTATACGGGGCCAACGTCCTGACTTTC. This translates into CASSLYGANVLTF.

The chain is built from TRBV4-1 and TRBJ1-5; no clear D. The CDR3 contains 13 residues. Per germline, CDR1 MGHRA and CDR2 YSYEKL. V shed 3 bases and J shed 6 bases, with 9 bases lying between them. CDR3 region: CASSQDGAQPQHF. As DNA, the CDR3 is TGCGCCAGCAGCCAGGACGGAGCTCAGCCCCAGCATTTT.

This clonotype was detected only a few times. This chain joins TRBV6-1 and TRBJ2-2, with 7 positions matching TRBD2. V shed 4 bases, J shed 6 bases, and the junction held 11 bases outside the gene matches. There are 16 residues in the CDR3. Germline assignment: CDR1 MNHNS and CDR2 SASEGT. The DNA of the CDR3 is TGTGCCAGCAGTGCGAGGGAGGGCCAAGGTTCCGGGGAGCTGTTTTTT. It yields the protein CASSAREGQGSGELFF.

The chain recombines TRBV10-3 with TRBJ1-1; tentative D call: TRBD1 (6 bases). V lost 11 bases and J 5 bases, leaving 18 bases between the germline ends. Germline CDR1 is ENHRY and CDR2 is SYGVKD. There are 13 residues in the CDR3. CDR3 protein: CAGGGGRGTEAFF. The CDR3 DNA follows: TGTGCCGGCGGGGGGGGGCGTGGGACTGAAGCTTTCTTT.

The chain recombines TRBV12-3 or TRBV12-4 with TRBJ1-1; D not certain. This CDR3 has 14 amino acids. V was clipped by 6 bases and J by 0 bases, with 11 bases between them. The CDR3 sequence: CASSPSNMNTEAFF. CDR3 in DNA: TGTGCCAGCAGCCCAAGTAATATGAACACTGAAGCTTTCTTT.

The chain recombines TRBV4-2 with TRBJ2-1; 8 bases fit TRBD2. The CDR3 is made up of 16 amino acids. Germline CDR1 is LGHNA and CDR2 is YNFKEQ. V was clipped by 4 bases and J by 4 bases; unmatched bases: 9. As DNA, the CDR3 is TGTGCCAGCAGCCCATTGGGGGAGCGGGAGTACAATGAGCAGTTCTTC. Protein product: CASSPLGEREYNEQFF.

In this sample, this clonotype turned up a few times. The V call is TRBV4-3, the J call TRBJ2-2; the D gene is possibly TRBD1 (5 bases). V shed 3 bases and J shed 0 bases, with 11 bases lying between them. The CDR3 runs to 16 residues. Germline V lookup: CDR1 LGHNA, CDR2 YSLEER. CDR3 bases: TGCGCCAGCAGCCAGAGTCCGACAGCGAACACCGGGGAGCTGTTTTTT. The encoded protein is CASSQSPTANTGELFF.

The gene calls are TRBV6-1 and TRBJ2-1; D might be TRBD2 (5 bases). The CDR3 loop spans 14 amino acids. V shed 4 bases and J shed 9 bases, with 16 bases lying between them. Per germline, CDR1 MNHNS and CDR2 SASEGT. The CDR3 here is CASSVLTGVLEQFF. The CDR3 DNA reads TGTGCCAGCAGTGTCCTAACCGGGGTCCTTGAGCAGTTCTTC.

This chain connects TRBV20-1 to TRBJ1-6; perhaps TRBD1 as D (5 bases). Trimming took off 3 bases at V and 9 bases at J, with 15 bases between the two ends. Germline CDR1 is DFQATT and CDR2 is SNEGSKA (reference sequence). The CDR3 runs 14 residues. Written as DNA, the CDR3 is TGCAGTGCTAGCCCCGACAGCAATGGTTCACCCCTCCACTTT. It specifies CSASPDSNGSPLHF.

This clonotype was observed a handful of times. The rearrangement uses TRBV20-1 and TRBJ2-2; TRBD2 agrees at 8 bases. The germline V gene has CDR1 DFQATT and CDR2 SNEGSKA (reference sequence). The CDR3 totals 14 residues. V dropped 3 bases and J dropped 4; count of bases not matched to a gene: 4. DNA of the CDR3: TGCAGTGCTAGCGGGAGGGCTGGCACCGGGGAGCTGTTTTTT. This sequence encodes CSASGRAGTGELFF.

The rearrangement links TRBV7-8 to TRBJ1-2; D gene uncertain. Germline loops: CDR1 SGHVS, CDR2 FQNEAQ. CDR3 length: 12 residues. V was cut by 1 base and J by 3 bases, with 3 bases left in between. The CDR3 DNA reads TGTGCCAGCAGCTTAGGGTACTATGGCTACACCTTC. It is translated as CASSLGYYGYTF.

The chain links TRBV3-1 to TRBJ2-2; possibly TRBD2 for D (6 bases). V shed 0 bases and J shed 1 base, with 15 bases lying between them. Germline V CDR1 and CDR2: LGHDT, YNNKEL (reference sequence). The CDR3 extends over 18 amino acids. The CDR3 here is CASSQDSGTRRNTGELFF. CDR3 DNA: TGTGCCAGCAGCCAAGATTCCGGGACTCGCCGGAACACCGGGGAGCTGTTTTTT.

This chain joins TRBV12-3 or TRBV12-4 and TRBJ2-1, with D tentatively TRBD1 or TRBD2 (5 bases each). CDR3 length: 16 residues. The V end was cut by 4 bases, the J end by 6 bases, with 19 bases between. Here the CDR3 reads CASSSPAGTWSNEQFF. The CDR3 nucleotides are TGTGCCAGCAGTTCCCCCGCCGGGACCTGGAGCAATGAGCAGTTCTTC.

The V and J genes are TRBV7-2 and TRBJ2-7; 8 nucleotides line up with TRBD2. With 2 bases clipped from V and 3 bases from J, the junction kept 6 bases outside the gene matches. The CDR3 consists of 15 residues. CDR1 and CDR2 (germline): SGHTA, FQGNSA. This CDR3 reads CASSLSGSSFYEQYF. CDR3 in DNA: TGTGCCAGCAGCTTAAGCGGGAGTAGCTTCTACGAGCAGTACTTC.

This chain joins TRBV7-7 and TRBJ2-7, with D possibly called TRBD1 or TRBD2 (5 bases each). CDR1 is SSHAT and CDR2 is FNYEAQ in the germline V gene (reference sequence). V gave up 2 bases and J gave up 7 bases, with 15 bases separating them. The CDR3 sequence is 14 residues long. CDR3 sequence (DNA): TGTGCCAGCAGCTTAAAAGTAGCAGAGGGGGAGCAGTACTTC. Amino acid sequence: CASSLKVAEGEQYF.

This clonotype was seen more than once but under ten times. The rearrangement uses TRBV19 and TRBJ2-5; D unclear. This CDR3 contains 14 residues. The germline V gene has CDR1 LNHDA and CDR2 SQIVND (reference sequence). The V end was cut by 4 bases, the J end by 5 bases, with 14 bases between. The chain's CDR3 is CASSKGNSQETQYF. The CDR3 nucleotides read TGTGCCAGTAGTAAAGGGAACTCCCAGGAGACCCAGTACTTC.

The chain couples TRBV9 to TRBJ2-1; no clear D. The V end was cut by 0 bases, the J end by 9 bases, with 13 bases between. CDR1 is SGDLS, CDR2 YYNGEE, per germline. The CDR3 has 14 amino acids. CDR3 loop: CASSVDLERSEQFF. The CDR3 DNA is TGTGCCAGCAGCGTAGATCTAGAACGGTCTGAGCAGTTCTTC.

The chain has TRBV20-1 and TRBJ1-1; TRBD1 aligns across 10 bases. The CDR3 spans 13 residues. Germline V CDR1 and CDR2: DFQATT, SNEGSKA (reference sequence). The V and J ends lost 3 bases and 7 bases, in that order; junction bases with no gene match: 5. CDR3 region: CSASGDRGVEAFF. The CDR3 nucleotides read TGCAGTGCTAGCGGGGACAGGGGAGTTGAAGCTTTCTTT.

The genes are TRBV7-3 and TRBJ2-1, with 7 bases lining up with TRBD1. Unmatched junction bases numbered 3, after V lost 5 bases and J lost 5 bases. The CDR3 sequence is 13 residues long. Germline values: CDR1 SGHTA, CDR2 FQGTGA. As DNA, the CDR3 is TGTGCCAGCAGCCGGGACAGCCACAATGAGCAGTTCTTC. Protein sequence: CASSRDSHNEQFF.

This clonotype was counted only a few times. The rearrangement links TRBV29-1 to TRBJ1-2; 9 bases fit TRBD1. The CDR3 runs to 14 residues. J gave up 2 bases and V 3 bases, and 4 bases lay outside the gene matches. The germline V gene encodes CDR1 SQVTM and CDR2 ANQGSEA. The CDR3 loop is CSVDGTGTNYGYTF. The CDR3 DNA sequence: TGCAGCGTTGATGGGACAGGGACGAACTATGGCTACACCTTC.

This clonotype was recorded at least ten times. The V call is TRBV6-2 or TRBV6-3, the J call TRBJ2-1; D not certain. Germline V gives CDR1 MNHEY, CDR2 SVGEGT. The CDR3 is 14 residues long. The V gene lost 4 bases and the J gene lost 7 bases, with 14 bases spanning the gap. DNA of the CDR3: TGTGCCAGCAGTTGGTCGATTATCGGGAATGAGCAGTTCTTC. Translating it yields CASSWSIIGNEQFF.

The chain joins TRBV5-5 to TRBJ2-2; 8 nucleotides align to TRBD2. Germline V gives CDR1 SGHKS, CDR2 YYEKEE (reference sequence). With V trimmed by 2 bases and J by 6 bases, 6 bases remained unmatched. This CDR3 contains 15 residues. This CDR3 reads CASSFGSGSPGELFF. The CDR3 DNA reads as TGTGCCAGCAGCTTCGGGAGCGGGAGTCCCGGGGAGCTGTTTTTT.

This rearrangement joins TRBV7-8 to TRBJ2-1, with TRBD2 identical over 8 bases. Trimming took 4 bases from V and 4 from J; bases not matched to a gene: 12. Germline CDR1 reads SGHVS; CDR2 reads FQNEAQ. This CDR3 is 17 amino acids long. The CDR3 nucleotides read TGTGCCAGCAGCTCCTCGGGCCGGGAGGGGAGATACAATGAGCAGTTCTTC. Its protein is CASSSSGREGRYNEQFF.

This clonotype was detected ten times or more. The rearrangement uses TRBV7-2 and TRBJ2-5; 9 positions match TRBD1. Germline loops: CDR1 SGHTA, CDR2 FQGNSA. V shed 4 bases, J shed 4 bases, and the junction held 4 bases outside the gene matches. The CDR3 totals 14 residues. CDR3 in DNA: TGTGCCAGCAGCTACCAGACAGGGGGAGAGACCCAGTACTTC. Residues: CASSYQTGGETQYF.

This clonotype showed up just a few times. The V and J genes are TRBV12-3 or TRBV12-4 and TRBJ2-1; D tentatively fits TRBD1 or TRBD2 (5 bases each). The CDR3 has 13 residues. Trimming took off 6 bases at V and 10 bases at J, with 16 bases between the two ends. In DNA form, the CDR3 reads TGTGCCAGCAGCCTCGTGGGGGTAGAGGAGCAGTTCTTC. Translation: CASSLVGVEEQFF.

The chain links TRBV7-8 to TRBJ2-7; tentatively, D is TRBD2 (6 bases). The germline CDR1 and CDR2 sequences are SGHVS and FQNEAQ. This CDR3 has 14 amino acids. V was pared by 7 bases and J by 2 bases, with 15 bases between. CDR3 nucleotides: TGTGCCAGCACCCGAGGCGGGGCTCCCTACGAGCAGTACTTC. Translating it yields CASTRGGAPYEQYF.

The chain employs TRBV19 and TRBJ1-1; 11 nucleotides agree with TRBD1. CDR3 length: 15 residues. CDR1 LNHDA and CDR2 SQIVND come from the germline V gene (reference sequence). The V and J ends lost 3 bases and 5 bases, in that order; junction bases with no gene match: 5. The CDR3: CASSIRTGGLTEAFF. For the CDR3, the DNA is TGTGCCAGTAGTATCCGGACAGGGGGCTTGACTGAAGCTTTCTTT. The whole variable domain, remainder taken from reference TRBV19 and TRBJ1-1, is DGGITQSPKYLFRKEGQNVTLSCEQNLNHDAMYWYRQDPGQGLRLIYYSQIVNDFQKGDIAEGYSVSREKKESFPLTVTSAQKNPTAFYLCASSIRTGGLTEAFFGQGTRLTVV.